The clone carrying this T cell receptor beta chain was seen repeatedly, ten times or more. The antigen is undetermined. The authors reverse transcribed all of the isolated RNA, so sequencing captured expressed TCRB transcripts. It was found that naive, central memory and regulatory T cell samples averaged about 3.57 million reads. Sequenced by immunoSEQ multiplex PCR; TCRdb stores in-frame clones only, minus some. Of roughly 150,000 clones in the sample, 7.5% to 8.5% are singletons; the top ten hold 0.5%. This sample was included in a study of beta chain features in type 1 diabetes. Germline V gene lookup returns CDR1 SGHRS and CDR2 YFSETQ. V was shortened by 4 bases and J by 13 bases, with 18 bases between the two germline ends. The length of the CDR3 is 13 residues. Study-wide points: VDJ junctions from type 1 diabetes patients carried fewer insertions and larger deletions. A cDNA-based sequencing approach could over-represent cells with high TCR expression. Patients' naive, central memory and Treg TCRB repertoires seemed closer to one another than those of healthy donors. Shortening that was moderate but significant affected the TCRB CDR3s of Type 1 diabetes patients in all four CD4+ subsets.

Sequenced material: central memory CD4+ T cells from blood. The chain recombines TRBV5-1 with TRBJ2-1; D may be TRBD2 (6 bases). The clonotype originates from a man younger than 35 with type 1 diabetes. The CDR3 region has the DNA TGCGCCAGCAGCAGTCGGGACTTCCACTTCCAGTTCTTC. Translating it yields CASSSRDFHFQFF.